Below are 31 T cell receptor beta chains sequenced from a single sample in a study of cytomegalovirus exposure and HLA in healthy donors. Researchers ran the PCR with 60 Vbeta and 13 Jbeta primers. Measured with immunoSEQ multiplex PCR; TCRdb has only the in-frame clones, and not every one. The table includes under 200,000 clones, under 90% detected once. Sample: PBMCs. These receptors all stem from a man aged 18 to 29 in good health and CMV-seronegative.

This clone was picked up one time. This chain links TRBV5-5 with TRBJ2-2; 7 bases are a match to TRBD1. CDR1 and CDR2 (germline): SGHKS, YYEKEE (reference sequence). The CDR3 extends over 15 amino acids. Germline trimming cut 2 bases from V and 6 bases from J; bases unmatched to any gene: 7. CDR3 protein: CASSFLTGIPGELFF. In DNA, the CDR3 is TGTGCCAGCAGCTTCCTGACAGGGATACCCGGGGAGCTGTTTTTT. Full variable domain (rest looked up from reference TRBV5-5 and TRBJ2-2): DAGVTQSPTHLIKTRGQQVTLRCSPISGHKSVSWYQQVLGQGPQFIFQYYEKEERGRGNFPDRFSARQFPNYSSELNVNALLLGDSALYLCASSFLTGIPGELFFGEGSRLTVL.

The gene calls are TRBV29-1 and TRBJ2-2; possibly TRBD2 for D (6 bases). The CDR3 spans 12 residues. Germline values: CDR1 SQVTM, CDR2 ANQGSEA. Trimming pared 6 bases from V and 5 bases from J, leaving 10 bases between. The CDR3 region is CSVKAGTGELFF. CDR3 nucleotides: TGCAGCGTGAAGGCGGGGACCGGGGAGCTGTTTTTT.

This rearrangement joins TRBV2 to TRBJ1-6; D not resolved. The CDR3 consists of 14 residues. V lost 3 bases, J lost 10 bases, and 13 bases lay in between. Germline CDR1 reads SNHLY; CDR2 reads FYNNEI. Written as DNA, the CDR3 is TGTGCCAGCAGTGAGAGGGCCGAGCCGTCACCCCTCCACTTT. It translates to CASSERAEPSPLHF.

The CDR3: CASSLGTGAPEAFF. The CDR3 bases are TGTGCCAGCAGCTTAGGGACAGGCGCTCCTGAAGCTTTCTTT. V gene TRBV7-3 combines with J gene TRBJ1-1; TRBD1 matches at 8 bases. Germline assignment: CDR1 SGHTA and CDR2 FQGTGA. The CDR3 covers 14 residues. V shed 2 bases and J 6 bases; nucleotides not matched to a gene: 5.

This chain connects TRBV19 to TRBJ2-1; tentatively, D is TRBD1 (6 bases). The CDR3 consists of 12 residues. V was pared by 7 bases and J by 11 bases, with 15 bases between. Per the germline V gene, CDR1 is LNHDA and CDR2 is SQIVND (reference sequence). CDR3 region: CASISPGTQQFF. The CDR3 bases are TGTGCCAGTATTTCCCCTGGGACACAGCAGTTCTTC. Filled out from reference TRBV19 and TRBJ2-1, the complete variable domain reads DGGITQSPKYLFRKEGQNVTLSCEQNLNHDAMYWYRQDPGQGLRLIYYSQIVNDFQKGDIAEGYSVSREKKESFPLTVTSAQKNPTAFYLCASISPGTQQFFGPGTRLTVL.

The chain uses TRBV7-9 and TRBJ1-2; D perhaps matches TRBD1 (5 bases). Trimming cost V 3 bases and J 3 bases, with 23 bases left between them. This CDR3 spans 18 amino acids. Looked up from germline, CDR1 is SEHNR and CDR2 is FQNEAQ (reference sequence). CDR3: CASSFNTLAGGSYYGYTF. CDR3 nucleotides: TGTGCCAGCAGCTTTAACACCCTAGCTGGGGGGAGTTACTATGGCTACACCTTC.

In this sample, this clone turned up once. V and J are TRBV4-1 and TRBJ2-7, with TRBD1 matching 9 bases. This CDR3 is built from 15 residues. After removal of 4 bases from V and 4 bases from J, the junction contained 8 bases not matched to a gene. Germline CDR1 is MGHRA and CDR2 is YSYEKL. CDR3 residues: CASSRRDRDVYEQYF. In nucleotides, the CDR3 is TGCGCCAGCAGCCGCCGGGACAGGGACGTATACGAGCAGTACTTC.

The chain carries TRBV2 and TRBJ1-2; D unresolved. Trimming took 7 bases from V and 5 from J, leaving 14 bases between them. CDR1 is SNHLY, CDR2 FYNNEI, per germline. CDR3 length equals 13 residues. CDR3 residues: CASIVSSLYGYTF. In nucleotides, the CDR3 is TGTGCCAGCATAGTATCAAGTTTGTATGGCTACACCTTC.

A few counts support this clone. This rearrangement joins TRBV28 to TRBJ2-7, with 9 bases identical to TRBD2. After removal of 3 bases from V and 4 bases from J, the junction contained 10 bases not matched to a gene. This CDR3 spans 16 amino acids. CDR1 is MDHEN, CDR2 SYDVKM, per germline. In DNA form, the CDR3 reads TGTGCCAGCAGTTTTTCCTCTACGGCGGGGGGGTACGAGCAGTACTTC. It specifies CASSFSSTAGGYEQYF. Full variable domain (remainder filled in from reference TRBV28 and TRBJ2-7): DVKVTQSSRYLVKRTGEKVFLECVQDMDHENMFWYRQDPGLGLRLIYFSYDVKMKEKGDIPEGYSVSREKKERFSLILESASTNQTSMYLCASSFSSTAGGYEQYFGPGTRLTVT.

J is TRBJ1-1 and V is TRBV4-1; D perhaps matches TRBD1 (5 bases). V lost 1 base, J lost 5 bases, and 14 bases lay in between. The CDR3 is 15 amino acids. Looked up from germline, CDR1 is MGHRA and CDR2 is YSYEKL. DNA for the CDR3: TGCGCCAGCAGCCAAGCCTTGGGGGGTCGGACTGAAGCTTTCTTT. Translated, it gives CASSQALGGRTEAFF.

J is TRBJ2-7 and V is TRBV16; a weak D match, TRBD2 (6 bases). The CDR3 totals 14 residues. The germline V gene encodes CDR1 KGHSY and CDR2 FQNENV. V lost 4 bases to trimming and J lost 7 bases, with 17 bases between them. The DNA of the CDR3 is TGTGCCAGCAGCCCGGACTATAAGTTGACTGAGCAGTACTTC. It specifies CASSPDYKLTEQYF.

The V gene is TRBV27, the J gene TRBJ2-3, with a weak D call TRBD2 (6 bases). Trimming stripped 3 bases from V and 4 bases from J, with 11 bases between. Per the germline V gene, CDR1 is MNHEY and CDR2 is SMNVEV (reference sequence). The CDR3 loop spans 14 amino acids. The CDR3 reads CASSLELAPDTQYF. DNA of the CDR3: TGTGCCAGCAGTTTGGAACTAGCCCCAGATACGCAGTATTTT.

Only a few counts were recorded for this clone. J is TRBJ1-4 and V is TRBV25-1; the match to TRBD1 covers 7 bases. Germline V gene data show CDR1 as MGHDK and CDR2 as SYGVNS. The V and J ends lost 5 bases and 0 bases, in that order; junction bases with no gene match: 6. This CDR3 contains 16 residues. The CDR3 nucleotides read TGTGCCAGCAGTCCCCGGGACAGTGCAACTAATGAAAAACTGTTTTTT. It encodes CASSPRDSATNEKLFF. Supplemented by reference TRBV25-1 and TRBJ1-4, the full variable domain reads EADIYQTPRYLVIGTGKKITLECSQTMGHDKMYWYQQDPGMELHLIHYSYGVNSTEKGDLSSESTVSRIRTEHFPLTLESARPSHTSQYLCASSPRDSATNEKLFFGSGTQLSVL.

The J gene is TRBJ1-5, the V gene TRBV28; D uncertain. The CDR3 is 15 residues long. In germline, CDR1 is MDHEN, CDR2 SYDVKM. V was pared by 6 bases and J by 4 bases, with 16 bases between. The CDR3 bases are TGTGCCAGCAGAACGGGGTCCCTCCTGAATCAGCCCCAGCATTTT. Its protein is CASRTGSLLNQPQHF.

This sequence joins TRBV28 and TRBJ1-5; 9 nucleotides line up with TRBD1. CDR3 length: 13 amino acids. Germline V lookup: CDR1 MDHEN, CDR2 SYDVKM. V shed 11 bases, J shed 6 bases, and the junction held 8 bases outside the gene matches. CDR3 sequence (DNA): TGTGCCTGTAACACAGGGGGCCGTCAGCCCCAGCATTTT. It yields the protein CACNTGGRQPQHF.

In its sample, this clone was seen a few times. CDR3 in amino acids: CAITASRDRQETQYF. For the CDR3, the DNA is TGTGCCATCACCGCCAGCCGGGACAGACAAGAGACCCAGTACTTC. The rearrangement uses TRBV10-3 and TRBJ2-5, with 7 bases that match TRBD1. There are 15 residues in the CDR3. V dropped 7 bases and J dropped 2; count of bases not matched to a gene: 10. Germline CDR1 and CDR2: ENHRY and SYGVKD.

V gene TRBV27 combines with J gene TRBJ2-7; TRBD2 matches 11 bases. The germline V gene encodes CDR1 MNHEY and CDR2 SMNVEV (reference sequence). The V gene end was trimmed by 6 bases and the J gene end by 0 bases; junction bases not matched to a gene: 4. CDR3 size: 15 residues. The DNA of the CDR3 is TGTGCCAGCAGCCTGGGACTAGCGGACTCCTACGAGCAGTACTTC. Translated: CASSLGLADSYEQYF.

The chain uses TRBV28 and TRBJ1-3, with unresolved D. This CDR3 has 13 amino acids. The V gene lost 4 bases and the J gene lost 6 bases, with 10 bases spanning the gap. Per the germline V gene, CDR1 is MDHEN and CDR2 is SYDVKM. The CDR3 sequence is CASSSPGSNTIYF. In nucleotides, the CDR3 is TGTGCCAGCAGTTCGCCGGGGTCAAACACCATATATTTT.

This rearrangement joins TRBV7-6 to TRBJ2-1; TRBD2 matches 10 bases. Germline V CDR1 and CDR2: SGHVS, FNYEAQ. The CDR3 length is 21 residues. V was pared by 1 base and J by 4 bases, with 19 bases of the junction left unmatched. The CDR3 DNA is TGTGCCAGCAGCTTAGGCGTAGGGGCTAGCGGGGGCCTTCCCTCTTACAATGAGCAGTTCTTC. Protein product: CASSLGVGASGGLPSYNEQFF.

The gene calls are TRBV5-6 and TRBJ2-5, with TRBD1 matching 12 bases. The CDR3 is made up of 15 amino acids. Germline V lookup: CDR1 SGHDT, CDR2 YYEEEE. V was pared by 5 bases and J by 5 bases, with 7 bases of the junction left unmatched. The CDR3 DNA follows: TGTGCCAGCAGTCTAAGGGACAGGGGGCGTGAGACCCAGTACTTC. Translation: CASSLRDRGRETQYF.

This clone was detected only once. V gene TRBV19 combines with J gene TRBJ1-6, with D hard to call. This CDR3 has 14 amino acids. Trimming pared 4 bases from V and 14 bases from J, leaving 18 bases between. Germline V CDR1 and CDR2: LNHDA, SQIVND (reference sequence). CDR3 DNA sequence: TGTGCCAGTAGTAGGGTGGCGGCCACCGGGACCCTCCACTTT. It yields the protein CASSRVAATGTLHF.

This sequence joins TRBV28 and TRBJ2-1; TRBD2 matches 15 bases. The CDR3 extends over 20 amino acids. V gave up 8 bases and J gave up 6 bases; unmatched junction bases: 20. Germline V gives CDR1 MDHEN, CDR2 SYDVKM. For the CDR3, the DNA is TGTGCCAGCCCTCCGGTGGTTCCGGGACTAGCGGGAGGTACTTCCAATGAGCAGTTCTTC. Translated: CASPPVVPGLAGGTSNEQFF.

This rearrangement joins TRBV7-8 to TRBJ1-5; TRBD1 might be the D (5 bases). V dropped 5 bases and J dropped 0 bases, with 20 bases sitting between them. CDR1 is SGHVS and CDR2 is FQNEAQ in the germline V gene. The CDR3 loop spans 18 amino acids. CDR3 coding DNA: TGTGCCAGCAGCCCGGAACCCCAGGGTTCCTATAGCAATCAGCCCCAGCATTTT. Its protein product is CASSPEPQGSYSNQPQHF.

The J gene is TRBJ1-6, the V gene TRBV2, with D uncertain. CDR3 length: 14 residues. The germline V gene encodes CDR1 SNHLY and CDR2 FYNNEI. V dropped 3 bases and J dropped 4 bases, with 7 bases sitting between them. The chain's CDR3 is CASSEARYNSPLHF. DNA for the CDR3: TGTGCCAGCAGTGAGGCGAGGTATAATTCACCCCTCCACTTT.

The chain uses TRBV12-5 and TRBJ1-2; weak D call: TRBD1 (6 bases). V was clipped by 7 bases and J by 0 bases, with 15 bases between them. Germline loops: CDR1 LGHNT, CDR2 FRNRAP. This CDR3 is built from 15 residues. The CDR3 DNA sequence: TGTGCTAGTGCCCCCAGGACAGTTACTAACTATGGCTACACCTTC. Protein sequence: CASAPRTVTNYGYTF.

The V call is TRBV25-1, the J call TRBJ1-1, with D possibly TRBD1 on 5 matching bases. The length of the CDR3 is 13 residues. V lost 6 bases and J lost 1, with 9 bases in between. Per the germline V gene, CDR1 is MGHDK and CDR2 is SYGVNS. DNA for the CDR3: TGTGCCAGCAGCCAGACAGCGAACACTGAAGCTTTCTTT. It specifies CASSQTANTEAFF.

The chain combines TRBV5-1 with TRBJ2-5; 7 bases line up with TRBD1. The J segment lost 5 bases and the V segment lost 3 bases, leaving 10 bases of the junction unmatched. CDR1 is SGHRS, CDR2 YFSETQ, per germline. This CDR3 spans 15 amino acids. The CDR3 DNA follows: TGCGCCAGCAGCTGGGAGTCAGGGGGTGAGGAGACCCAGTACTTC. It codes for CASSWESGGEETQYF.

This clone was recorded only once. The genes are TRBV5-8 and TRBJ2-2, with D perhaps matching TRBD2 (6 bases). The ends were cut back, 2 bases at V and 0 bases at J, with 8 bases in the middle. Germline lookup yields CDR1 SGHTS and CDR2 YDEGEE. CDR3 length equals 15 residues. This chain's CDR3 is CASSFGTSNTGELFF. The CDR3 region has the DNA TGTGCCAGCAGCTTCGGGACTTCGAACACCGGGGAGCTGTTTTTT.

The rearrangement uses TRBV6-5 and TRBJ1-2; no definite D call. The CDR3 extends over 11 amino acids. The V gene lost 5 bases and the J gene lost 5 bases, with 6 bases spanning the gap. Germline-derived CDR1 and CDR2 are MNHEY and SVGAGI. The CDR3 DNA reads TGTGCCAGCAGTCCGGGGTATGGCTACACCTTC. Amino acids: CASSPGYGYTF.

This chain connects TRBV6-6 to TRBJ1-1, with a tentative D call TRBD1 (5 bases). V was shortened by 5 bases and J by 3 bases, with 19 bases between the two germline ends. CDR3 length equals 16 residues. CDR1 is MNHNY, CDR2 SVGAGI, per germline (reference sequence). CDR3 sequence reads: CASSPLGVGGDTEAFF. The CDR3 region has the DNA TGTGCCAGCAGTCCCCTCGGGGTGGGAGGGGACACTGAAGCTTTCTTT.

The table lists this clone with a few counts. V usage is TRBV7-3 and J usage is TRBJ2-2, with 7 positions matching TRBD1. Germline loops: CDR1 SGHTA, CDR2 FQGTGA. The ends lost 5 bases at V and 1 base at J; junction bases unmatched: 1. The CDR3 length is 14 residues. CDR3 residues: CASSRDRNTGELFF. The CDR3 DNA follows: TGTGCCAGCAGCCGGGACAGGAACACCGGGGAGCTGTTTTTT.